This entry lists 23 T cell receptor beta chains sequenced from one sample in a study of CD8 T cells in ankylosing spondylitis. Study results and caveats: Made up of several highly homologous variants, a TCR beta motif appeared characteristic of ankylosing spondylitis blood.

Their specific antigens are unknown. Via MiXCR, TCRdb re-called the 5' RACE reads, giving one row per CDR3 protein. This table has hundreds of thousands of distinct CDR3 sequences, 25% to 30% appearing once. The sample taken for sequencing was blood, either unsorted or a sorted T cell fraction (not recorded which). Receptors were obtained from a male donor with ankylosing spondylitis.

This clonotype has more than one count but fewer than ten. J is TRBJ2-7 and V is TRBV5-1; D is ambiguous. The CDR3 is made up of 12 amino acids. Trimming left V 2 bases short and J 6 bases short, with 9 bases between. Germline loops: CDR1 SGHRS, CDR2 YFSETQ. The CDR3 region has the DNA TGCGCCAGCAGCTTTGAATCCAGCGAGCAGTACTTC. It codes for CASSFESSEQYF. The whole variable domain, remainder taken from reference TRBV5-1 and TRBJ2-7, is KAGVTQTPRYLIKTRGQQVTLSCSPISGHRSVSWYQQTPGQGLQFLFEYFSETQRNKGNFPGRFSGRQFSNSRSEMNVSTLELGDSALYLCASSFESSEQYFGPGTRLTVT.

This clonotype has just a few counts. The chain recombines TRBV6-2 or TRBV6-3 with TRBJ2-3; tentatively, D is TRBD2 (6 bases). Trimming pared 5 bases from V and 4 bases from J, leaving 13 bases between. The CDR3 has 14 amino acids. Germline V CDR1 and CDR2: MNHEY, SVGEGT. This CDR3 reads CASSRRVGADTQYF. The CDR3 DNA reads TGTGCCAGCAGTAGGAGGGTGGGTGCAGATACGCAGTATTTT.

The J gene is TRBJ1-1, the V gene TRBV20-1; D is perhaps TRBD1 (6 bases). The CDR3 is made up of 13 amino acids. Trimming left V 5 bases short and J 4 bases short, with 14 bases between. The germline gives CDR1 DFQATT, CDR2 SNEGSKA (reference sequence). CDR3 in DNA: TGCAGTGCTTACAGGGCCGGTGTCACTGAAGCTTTCTTT. This sequence encodes CSAYRAGVTEAFF.

The chain is built from TRBV7-9 and TRBJ2-7, with TRBD2 identical over 7 bases. Germline CDR1 SEHNR, CDR2 FQNEAQ (reference sequence). The V gene end was trimmed by 6 bases and the J gene end by 6 bases; junction bases not matched to a gene: 11. There are 14 residues in the CDR3. In DNA form, the CDR3 reads TGTGCCAGCAGAGCCCGGGACTACGGATCCGAGCAGTACGTC. It specifies CASRARDYGSEQYV.

This sequence joins TRBV20-1 and TRBJ2-5, with D uncertain. Trimming removed 1 base at V and 5 bases at J, with 8 bases between. The CDR3 covers 12 residues. Germline V gene lookup returns CDR1 DFQATT and CDR2 SNEGSKA (reference sequence). As DNA, the CDR3 is TGCAGTGCTAGAGGGTTCGGGGAGACCCAGTACTTC. This translates into CSARGFGETQYF.

This clonotype showed up just a few times. The CDR3, as DNA: TGTGCCACCAGTGATTTCGGCAGGGGTGCTGAAAAACTGTTTTTT. Amino acids: CATSDFGRGAEKLFF. The gene calls are TRBV24-1 and TRBJ1-4, with D possibly being TRBD1 (6 bases). The CDR3 sequence is 15 residues long. V was clipped by 1 base and J by 7 bases, with 12 bases between them. The germline V gene encodes CDR1 KGHDR and CDR2 SFDVKD.

This chain uses TRBV5-1 with TRBJ1-2, with D possibly being TRBD1 (5 bases). The CDR3 is 15 residues long. V was shortened by 0 bases and J by 6 bases, with 15 bases between the two germline ends. Germline-derived CDR1 and CDR2 are SGHRS and YFSETQ. The CDR3, as DNA: TGCGCCAGCAGCTTGGCCAGGGCCCCCAGAGATGGCTACACCTTC. Its translation: CASSLARAPRDGYTF.

The chain recombines TRBV30 with TRBJ1-1; D perhaps matches TRBD1 (6 bases). The CDR3 runs 13 residues. Germline CDR1 is GTSNPN and CDR2 is SVGIG (reference sequence). Deletions cut 3 bases from V and 10 bases from J, with 18 bases between. CDR3 DNA sequence: TGTGCCTGGAGCACCCTCCAGGGGACTTCAGCTTTCTTT. It encodes CAWSTLQGTSAFF.

The chain joins TRBV20-1 to TRBJ2-5; tentatively, D is TRBD2 (10 bases). Germline values: CDR1 DFQATT, CDR2 SNEGSKA (reference sequence). Between the trimmed V and J ends, which lost 3 bases and 5 bases, there was a span of 37 bases. This CDR3 contains 21 residues. The CDR3 reads CSARNADRGWASGSLGETQYF. CDR3 coding DNA: TGCAGTGCTAGGAATGCGGACAGGGGATGGGCTAGCGGGAGCCTGGGGGAGACCCAGTACTTC.

This clonotype was picked up a small number of times. This CDR3 is CASSLGLAATGELFF. CDR3 bases: TGTGCCAGCAGCTTAGGGCTAGCAGCCACCGGGGAGCTGTTTTTT. This sequence joins TRBV7-9 and TRBJ2-2; D possibly corresponds to TRBD2 (5 bases). Germline V CDR1 and CDR2: SEHNR, FQNEAQ (reference sequence). CDR3 length equals 15 residues. The germline V and J ends were trimmed by 1 base and 4 bases, with 10 bases remaining between them.

This clonotype was seen ten or more times. The CDR3 region has the DNA TGCGCCAGCAGCTTGGGGCGACAGGTGAACACCGGGGAGCTGTTTTTT. This codes for CASSLGRQVNTGELFF. This chain uses TRBV5-1 with TRBJ2-2, with D possibly matching TRBD1 (6 bases). The germline V and J ends were trimmed by 0 bases and 1 base, with 10 bases remaining between them. The CDR3 is made up of 16 amino acids. CDR1 is SGHRS, CDR2 YFSETQ, per germline. Based on the CDR3 plus reference TRBV5-1 and TRBJ2-2, the full variable domain is KAGVTQTPRYLIKTRGQQVTLSCSPISGHRSVSWYQQTPGQGLQFLFEYFSETQRNKGNFPGRFSGRQFSNSRSEMNVSTLELGDSALYLCASSLGRQVNTGELFFGEGSRLTVL.

V is TRBV5-5 and J is TRBJ1-2, with TRBD1 matching over 7 bases. The CDR3 sequence is 13 residues long. In germline, CDR1 is SGHKS, CDR2 YYEKEE (reference sequence). Trimming took 4 bases from V and 7 from J; bases not matched to a gene: 7. The chain's CDR3 is CASSPDREIGYTF. CDR3 nucleotide sequence: TGTGCCAGCAGCCCCGACAGGGAGATTGGCTACACCTTC.

The genes are TRBV11-2 and TRBJ1-1, with D tentatively TRBD1 (5 bases). From germline, CDR1 is SGHAT and CDR2 FQNNGV. V lost 3 bases, J lost 5 bases, and 10 bases lay in between. The CDR3 totals 13 residues. The CDR3 spells CASSFSGQTEAFF. In DNA, the CDR3 is TGTGCCAGCAGCTTTTCAGGGCAGACTGAAGCTTTCTTT.

The rearrangement links TRBV5-6 to TRBJ2-7; D possibly uses TRBD1 or TRBD2 (5 bases each). Germline CDR1 is SGHDT and CDR2 is YYEEEE. With 1 base removed from V and 0 bases from J, the gap between germline ends came to 20 bases. The CDR3 sequence is 18 residues long. CDR3 sequence (DNA): TGTGCCAGCAGCTTGCGGCCTCGGGGCCGGGCACCCTCCTACGAGCAGTACGTC. Translation: CASSLRPRGRAPSYEQYV.

This clonotype has just a few counts. This chain joins TRBV11-2 and TRBJ2-5; D might be TRBD2 (5 bases). The germline CDR1 and CDR2 sequences are SGHAT and FQNNGV. Deletions cut 5 bases from V and 1 base from J, with 17 bases between. The CDR3 has 16 amino acids. This CDR3 is CASSPNRGALQETQYF. The CDR3 DNA reads TGTGCCAGCAGCCCCAATCGGGGAGCGCTCCAAGAGACCCAGTACTTC.

The chain has TRBV5-1 and TRBJ1-6, with TRBD1 matching 7 bases. The CDR3 loop spans 17 amino acids. V lost 0 bases, J lost 4 bases, and 7 bases stayed unmatched. Germline assignment: CDR1 SGHRS and CDR2 YFSETQ. CDR3 nucleotides: TGCGCCAGCAGCTTGGAGGGGACAGCACATTATAATTCACCCCTCCACTTT. Residues: CASSLEGTAHYNSPLHF.

The rearrangement uses TRBV28 and TRBJ1-2; D remains ambiguous. The CDR3 consists of 13 residues. Germline V lookup: CDR1 MDHEN, CDR2 SYDVKM. V dropped 2 bases and J dropped 3 bases, with 7 bases sitting between them. CDR3 in DNA: TGTGCCAGCAGTTTACGGCTGGACTATGGCTACACCTTC. It encodes CASSLRLDYGYTF.

This clonotype appeared a few times. This rearrangement joins TRBV4-2 to TRBJ2-1, with 8 bases identical to TRBD2. The germline CDR1 and CDR2 sequences are LGHNA and YNFKEQ. The CDR3 covers 17 residues. Losses at the gene ends were 4 bases for V and 9 bases for J; bases not matched to a gene: 17. As DNA, the CDR3 is TGTGCCAGCAGCCCCGGAGGAGACAGCGGGAGTATGAGTGAGCAGTTCTTC. Translation: CASSPGGDSGSMSEQFF.

The chain employs TRBV4-2 and TRBJ2-1, with D unresolved. Germline lookup yields CDR1 LGHNA and CDR2 YNFKEQ. The CDR3 sequence is 16 residues long. Trimming stripped 0 bases from V and 0 bases from J, with 9 bases between. Written as DNA, the CDR3 is TGTGCCAGCAGCCAAGAGAGCGTAAGCTCCTACAATGAGCAGTTCTTC. It encodes CASSQESVSSYNEQFF.

In this sample, this clonotype turned up a few times. This rearrangement joins TRBV11-2 to TRBJ2-5; 12 nucleotides align to TRBD1. J was trimmed by 4 bases and V by 4 bases; bases with no gene match: 13. The CDR3 covers 18 residues. The germline V gene encodes CDR1 SGHAT and CDR2 FQNNGV. The CDR3 spells CASSSFIRDRGRLETQYF. Written as DNA, the CDR3 is TGTGCCAGCAGCTCATTTATCCGGGACAGGGGGCGCTTAGAGACCCAGTACTTC.

This clonotype was seen more than once but under ten times. The chain couples TRBV7-2 to TRBJ2-1; D not resolved. Germline CDR1 and CDR2: SGHTA and FQGNSA. V was shortened by 4 bases and J by 9 bases, with 13 bases between the two germline ends. The length of the CDR3 is 13 residues. The CDR3: CASSSDRFSEQFF. CDR3 DNA: TGTGCCAGCAGCTCCGACCGTTTTAGTGAGCAGTTCTTC.

This clonotype has just a few counts. V gene TRBV5-1 combines with J gene TRBJ2-4; TRBD2 is a possible D gene (5 bases). The CDR3 runs to 17 residues. Germline V CDR1 and CDR2: SGHRS, YFSETQ. V lost 0 bases and J 8 bases, leaving 21 bases between the germline ends. The CDR3 nucleotides read TGCGCCAGCAGCTTGGCCGATCCGGGGAGAATTTCAGACATTCAGTACTTC. Amino acids: CASSLADPGRISDIQYF.

This clonotype was picked up a small number of times. V and J are TRBV3-1 and TRBJ1-2; 7 bases are shared with TRBD1. Per the germline V gene, CDR1 is LGHDT and CDR2 is YNNKEL (reference sequence). The V gene end was trimmed by 5 bases and the J gene end by 5 bases; junction bases not matched to a gene: 14. The CDR3 consists of 16 residues. Here the CDR3 reads CASSATVTGQKYGYTF. In nucleotides, the CDR3 is TGTGCCAGCAGCGCCACTGTTACGGGACAGAAATATGGCTACACCTTC.